The next 10 T cell receptor beta chains were all read from a single sample in a study of T cells after yellow fever vaccination. TCRdb reanalysed the 5' RACE reads using MiXCR and keeps one entry per CDR3 protein. The sample yields 350,000 to 450,000 distinct CDR3 sequences, around 19% seen once. Sequencing used PBMCs, obtained before the yellow fever booster vaccination. These receptor sequences come from a man between 18 and 35 years old who received the YFV17D yellow fever vaccine.

V is TRBV19 and J is TRBJ2-2; TRBD1 might be the D (6 bases). Germline CDR1 reads LNHDA; CDR2 reads SQIVND (reference sequence). This CDR3 region has 18 residues. The germline V and J ends were trimmed by 6 bases and 0 bases, with 20 bases remaining between them. CDR3 sequence: CASSKWTASYANTGELFF. The CDR3 DNA reads TGTGCCAGTAGCAAATGGACAGCCTCTTACGCGAACACCGGGGAGCTGTTTTTT. Filled out from reference TRBV19 and TRBJ2-2, the complete variable domain reads DGGITQSPKYLFRKEGQNVTLSCEQNLNHDAMYWYRQDPGQGLRLIYYSQIVNDFQKGDIAEGYSVSREKKESFPLTVTSAQKNPTAFYLCASSKWTASYANTGELFFGEGSRLTVL.

The chain couples TRBV18 to TRBJ2-7; D not certain. V was trimmed by 0 bases and J by 8 bases, leaving 11 bases between them. Looked up from germline, CDR1 is KGHSH and CDR2 is LQKENI. The CDR3 length is 13 residues. The CDR3 sequence: CASSPPSESKQYV. CDR3 sequence (DNA): TGTGCCAGCTCACCACCGTCCGAGAGTAAGCAGTACGTC.

The J gene is TRBJ2-3, the V gene TRBV7-6; no clear D. Germline V CDR1 and CDR2: SGHVS, FNYEAQ. The CDR3 covers 14 residues. Trimming took off 1 base at V and 9 bases at J, with 14 bases between the two ends. Here the CDR3 reads CASSLGGTLGTQYF. CDR3 nucleotide sequence: TGTGCCAGCAGCTTAGGGGGTACTCTGGGGACGCAGTATTTT.

This clonotype was picked up many times. V is TRBV3-1 and J is TRBJ1-2; possibly TRBD1 for D (5 bases). CDR3 length: 13 amino acids. Germline V gives CDR1 LGHDT, CDR2 YNNKEL (reference sequence). V shed 8 bases and J shed 4 bases, with 14 bases lying between them. The CDR3 protein is CASRGVAGYGYTF. CDR3 coding DNA: TGTGCCAGCCGGGGGGTGGCGGGCTATGGCTACACCTTC.

The V and J genes are TRBV21-1 and TRBJ2-7. TRBV21-1 has pseudogene status. The CDR3 runs 14 residues. The CDR3 is CASSKWAGNYEQYF. Written as DNA, the CDR3 is TGTGCCAGCAGCAAATGGGCAGGCAACTACGAGCAGTACTTC.

This clonotype was recorded a few times. The chain links TRBV7-3 to TRBJ2-1; 12 bases align to TRBD1. The CDR3 length is 17 residues. The trim removed 7 bases at V and 7 bases at J, leaving 14 bases unmatched. Germline V gene lookup returns CDR1 SGHTA and CDR2 FQGTGA. CDR3 sequence: CASTKRGGTGGWNEQFF. CDR3 nucleotides: TGTGCCAGCACGAAAAGGGGCGGGACAGGGGGCTGGAATGAGCAGTTCTTC.

This clonotype was counted a few times. The chain is built from TRBV7-6 and TRBJ1-2; 8 bases line up with TRBD1. CDR1 and CDR2 (germline): SGHVS, FNYEAQ. Losses at the gene ends were 5 bases for V and 2 bases for J; bases not matched to a gene: 10. This CDR3 is 16 amino acids long. CDR3 DNA: TGTGCCAGCAGCCCAGGGACAGGCGGTCCCAACTATGGCTACACCTTC. It encodes CASSPGTGGPNYGYTF.

This rearrangement joins TRBV20-1 to TRBJ1-2; no clear D gene. This CDR3 is 14 amino acids long. Germline CDR1 reads DFQATT; CDR2 reads SNEGSKA (reference sequence). Trimming removed 1 base from V and 3 bases from J, with 12 bases in between. The CDR3 bases are TGCAGTGCTAGAGGGTCCGTGTCGTACTATGGCTACACCTTC. Residues: CSARGSVSYYGYTF.

This chain connects TRBV20-1 to TRBJ1-1; 8 nucleotides line up with TRBD1. Trimming took 8 bases from V and 3 from J; bases not matched to a gene: 14. The CDR3 has 15 amino acids. The germline V gene has CDR1 DFQATT and CDR2 SNEGSKA (reference sequence). CDR3 residues: CSPHGPSDRDTEAFF. As DNA, the CDR3 is TGCAGTCCACATGGGCCCTCGGACAGGGACACTGAAGCTTTCTTT.

The chain uses TRBV2 and TRBJ2-3; unclear D gene. V was trimmed by 6 bases and J by 11 bases, leaving 12 bases between them. The CDR3 sequence is 11 residues long. Germline CDR1 is SNHLY and CDR2 is FYNNEI. DNA for the CDR3: TGTGCCAGCAGCCCAGGTTTGGGGCAGTATTTT. Protein: CASSPGLGQYF.